The clone carrying this TCR beta chain occurred once. The antigen is undetermined. At the DNA level, this CDR3 is encoded by other sequences in the same sample as well. The sample is drawn from a study of persistence of HIV-infected CD4 T cells. Study as a whole: Donors had been on suppressive ART for a median of about 8 years.

Nonspecific anti-CD3/anti-CD28 bead stimulation represents the broad CD4+ T cell repertoire. Responding CD4+ T cells were sorted by upregulation of both CD40 ligand and CD69. Study conclusions and caveats: Compared with CD3/CD28-stimulated cells, CMV- and Gag-responding cells showed lower TCRbeta richness.

This CDR3 has 14 residues. In germline, CDR1 is SGHRS, CDR2 YFSETQ. V gave up 4 bases and J gave up 1 base, with 8 bases separating them. The libraries were made with immunoSEQ version 4 in survey mode. Sequencing used immunoSEQ multiplex PCR; TCRdb keeps in-frame clones, though not all of them. The data contain about 45,000 clones, approximately 90% of them singletons. Material: CD4+ T cells sorted from PBMCs after approximately 19-hour stimulation, obtained from a patient who received antiretroviral therapy. The chain links TRBV5-1 to TRBJ2-2; D is ambiguous. This TCR was sampled from an adult man with HIV who was CMV-seropositive. The CDR3 DNA follows: TGCGCCAGCAGCCTAGGACGGAACACCGGGGAGCTGTTTTTT. This gives the protein CASSLGRNTGELFF.